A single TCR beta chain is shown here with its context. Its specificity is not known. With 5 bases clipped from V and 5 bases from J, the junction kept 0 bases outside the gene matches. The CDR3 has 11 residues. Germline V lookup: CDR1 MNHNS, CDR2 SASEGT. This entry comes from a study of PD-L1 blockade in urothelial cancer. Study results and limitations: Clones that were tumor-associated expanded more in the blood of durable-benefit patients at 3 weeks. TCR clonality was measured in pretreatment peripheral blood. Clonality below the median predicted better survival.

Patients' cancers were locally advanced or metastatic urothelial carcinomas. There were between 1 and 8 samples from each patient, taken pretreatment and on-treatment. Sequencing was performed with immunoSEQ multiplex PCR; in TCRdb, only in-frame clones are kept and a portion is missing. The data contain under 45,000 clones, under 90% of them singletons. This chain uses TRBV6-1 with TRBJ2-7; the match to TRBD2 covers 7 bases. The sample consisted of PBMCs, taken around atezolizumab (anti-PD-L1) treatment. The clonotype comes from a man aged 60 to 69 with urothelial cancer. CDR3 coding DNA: TGTGCCAGCAGTCGGGGGGACGAGCAGTACTTC. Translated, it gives CASSRGDEQYF.